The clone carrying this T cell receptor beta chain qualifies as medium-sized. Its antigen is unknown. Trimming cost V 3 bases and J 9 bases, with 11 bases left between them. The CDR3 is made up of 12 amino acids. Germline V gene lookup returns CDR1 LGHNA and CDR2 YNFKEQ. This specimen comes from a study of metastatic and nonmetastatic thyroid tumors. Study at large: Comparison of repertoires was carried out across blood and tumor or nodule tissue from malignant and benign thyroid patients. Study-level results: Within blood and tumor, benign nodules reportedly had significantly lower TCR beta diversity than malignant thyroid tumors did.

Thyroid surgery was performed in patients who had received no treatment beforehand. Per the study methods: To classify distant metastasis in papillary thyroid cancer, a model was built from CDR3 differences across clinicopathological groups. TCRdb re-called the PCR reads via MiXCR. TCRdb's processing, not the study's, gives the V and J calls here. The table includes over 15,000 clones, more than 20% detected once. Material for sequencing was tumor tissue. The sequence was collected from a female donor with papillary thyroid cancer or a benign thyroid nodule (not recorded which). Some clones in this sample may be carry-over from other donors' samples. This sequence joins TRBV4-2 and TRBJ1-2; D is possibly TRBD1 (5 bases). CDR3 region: CASSHGDPRYTF. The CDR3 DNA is TGTGCCAGCAGCCATGGGGACCCCCGCTACACCTTC.